The next 24 T cell receptor beta chains were all read from a single sample in a study of memory CD4+ T cells and cytomegalovirus serostatus. The method was immunoSEQ multiplex PCR; TCRdb's version includes in-frame clones alone and lacks a portion of them. The sample lists tens of thousands of clones, roughly 77% seen once, with roughly 3% in the top ten. Single viable CD3+CD4+CD8-CD45RO+ cells were sorted as the memory CD4+ T cells. Input material: memory CD4+ T cells from blood. These TCRs come from an adult in good health and CMV-seropositive.

This clone was detected only a few times. This chain's CDR3 is CASSGGYEQYF. The CDR3 bases are TGTGCCAGCAGTGGGGGCTACGAGCAGTACTTC. V is TRBV28 and J is TRBJ2-7; the D gene could be TRBD1 or TRBD2 (5 bases each). V was shortened by 5 bases and J by 3 bases, with 5 bases between the two germline ends. From germline, CDR1 is MDHEN and CDR2 SYDVKM. This CDR3 spans 11 amino acids. The variable domain in full, with the rest retrieved from reference TRBV28 and TRBJ2-7, is DVKVTQSSRYLVKRTGEKVFLECVQDMDHENMFWYRQDPGLGLRLIYFSYDVKMKEKGDIPEGYSVSREKKERFSLILESASTNQTSMYLCASSGGYEQYFGPGTRLTVT.

This rearrangement joins TRBV5-6 to TRBJ2-5; 10 positions match TRBD2. V gave up 0 bases and J gave up 4 bases; unmatched junction bases: 0. The CDR3 sequence is 14 residues long. Germline CDR1 and CDR2: SGHDT and YYEEEE. The CDR3 DNA reads as TGTGCCAGCAGCTTGGGACTAGCGGGAGAGACCCAGTACTTC. Translating it yields CASSLGLAGETQYF.

J is TRBJ2-2 and V is TRBV11-3; D is uncertain. The ends were cut back, 10 bases at V and 3 bases at J, with 9 bases in the middle. This CDR3 is built from 12 residues. Germline V gives CDR1 SGHNT, CDR2 YENEEA. The CDR3 nucleotides are TGTGCCATACGAACGGACACCGGGGAGCTGTTTTTT. It is translated as CAIRTDTGELFF.

DNA of the CDR3: TGCGCCAGCAGCTTGCTCAGGGGCCCGAACACTGAAGCTTTCTTT. The encoded protein is CASSLLRGPNTEAFF. The chain couples TRBV5-1 to TRBJ1-1; the D gene is possibly TRBD1 (6 bases). The germline V gene has CDR1 SGHRS and CDR2 YFSETQ. This CDR3 comprises 15 residues. The germline V and J ends were trimmed by 1 base and 1 base, with 11 bases remaining between them.

The chain links TRBV11-3 to TRBJ2-1; D gene ambiguous. V lost 0 bases, J lost 10 bases, and 7 bases lay in between. Germline CDR1 and CDR2: SGHNT and YENEEA. This CDR3 region has 12 residues. The chain's CDR3 is CASSLETREQFF. The CDR3, as DNA: TGTGCCAGCAGCTTAGAAACAAGGGAGCAGTTCTTC.

This sequence joins TRBV28 and TRBJ1-4; the D is unclear. The CDR3 is made up of 16 amino acids. Germline CDR1 MDHEN, CDR2 SYDVKM. Trimming left V 6 bases short and J 1 base short, with 15 bases between. The CDR3 nucleotides are TGTGCCAGCAGCCTCGGTGTTGAGGGAACTAATGAAAAACTGTTTTTT. Its translation is CASSLGVEGTNEKLFF.

The chain carries TRBV27 and TRBJ2-3, with TRBD1 matching 10 bases. V lost 3 bases and J lost 3; bases outside the gene matches: 6. Germline V CDR1 and CDR2: MNHEY, SMNVEV (reference sequence). The CDR3 totals 16 residues. The CDR3 loop reads CASSFSGQGPTDTQYF. The CDR3 region has the DNA TGTGCCAGCAGTTTTTCGGGACAGGGGCCGACAGATACGCAGTATTTT.

This chain connects TRBV7-9 to TRBJ2-3; perhaps TRBD2 as D (6 bases). Trimming removed 3 bases from V and 3 bases from J, with 13 bases in between. The CDR3 runs to 15 residues. Looked up from germline, CDR1 is SEHNR and CDR2 is FQNEAQ (reference sequence). CDR3 in amino acids: CASSFGAGMTDTQYF. The CDR3 DNA reads as TGTGCCAGCAGCTTTGGAGCGGGTATGACAGATACGCAGTATTTT.

The gene calls are TRBV2 and TRBJ2-2, with TRBD2 matching over 13 bases. This CDR3 contains 16 residues. Trimming took 6 bases from V and 6 from J; bases not matched to a gene: 7. Germline V gene data show CDR1 as SNHLY and CDR2 as FYNNEI. The CDR3 spells CASSITSGRAPGELFF. The CDR3 coding sequence is TGTGCCAGCAGCATTACTAGCGGGAGGGCCCCCGGGGAGCTGTTTTTT.

The chain employs TRBV4-2 and TRBJ2-5; TRBD1 matches at 7 bases. The germline CDR1 and CDR2 sequences are LGHNA and YNFKEQ. J lost 5 bases, V lost 4 bases, and 4 bases had no gene match. The CDR3 consists of 13 residues. CDR3 in amino acids: CASSRTGGETQYF. The CDR3 nucleotides read TGTGCCAGCAGCCGGACAGGCGGGGAGACCCAGTACTTC.

This clone was detected once. This chain joins TRBV11-2 and TRBJ2-1, with no clear D. The CDR3 consists of 13 residues. Germline CDR1 reads SGHAT; CDR2 reads FQNNGV. The V end lost 2 bases, the J end lost 6 bases, and 8 bases lay between the germline ends. The CDR3 DNA follows: TGTGCCAGCAGCTTACGGACCCCCAATGAGCAGTTCTTC. Translation gives CASSLRTPNEQFF.

The chain links TRBV27 to TRBJ1-4; weak D call: TRBD1 (5 bases). CDR1 and CDR2 from the germline V gene are MNHEY and SMNVEV (reference sequence). Trimming stripped 6 bases from V and 6 bases from J, with 26 bases between. The CDR3 runs to 18 residues. In DNA form, the CDR3 reads TGTGCCAGCAGCCCTAGAAGACAGCGGGGCAAGGGCTATGAAAAACTGTTTTTT. It specifies CASSPRRQRGKGYEKLFF.

V is TRBV5-1 and J is TRBJ2-1, with TRBD2 identical over 11 bases. Germline trimming cut 4 bases from V and 3 bases from J; bases unmatched to any gene: 6. The CDR3 covers 16 residues. CDR1 and CDR2 from the germline V gene are SGHRS and YFSETQ. The CDR3 here is CASSPTGTSGYNEQFF. The DNA of the CDR3 is TGCGCCAGCAGCCCAACCGGGACTAGCGGCTACAATGAGCAGTTCTTC.

The chain has TRBV30 and TRBJ1-1; the D is unclear. This CDR3 contains 15 residues. With 0 bases removed from V and 4 bases from J, the gap between germline ends came to 15 bases. Germline values: CDR1 GTSNPN, CDR2 SVGIG (reference sequence). The CDR3 DNA sequence: TGTGCCTGGAGTGTACTGGGTTTCGACCGCACTGAAGCTTTCTTT. Its protein is CAWSVLGFDRTEAFF.

V gene TRBV11-2 combines with J gene TRBJ2-3; D gene ambiguous. The CDR3 runs 17 residues. CDR1 and CDR2 (germline): SGHAT, FQNNGV. Trimming removed 4 bases from V and 2 bases from J, with 19 bases in between. In DNA form, the CDR3 reads TGTGCCAGCAGCTCCTCTCCCCATACAGATCTCACAGATACGCAGTATTTT. This gives the protein CASSSSPHTDLTDTQYF.

The chain uses TRBV5-6 and TRBJ2-7; no clear D. The CDR3 runs to 11 residues. The V end was cut by 0 bases, the J end by 6 bases, with 4 bases between. Per the germline V gene, CDR1 is SGHDT and CDR2 is YYEEEE. The CDR3 DNA sequence: TGTGCCAGCAGCTTGGTCTCCGAGCAGTACTTC. It is translated as CASSLVSEQYF.

This chain joins TRBV30 and TRBJ2-4; 7 bases are shared with TRBD2. The junction had 3 bases not matched to a gene; V was cut back by 1 base and J by 3 bases. The CDR3 covers 14 residues. The V gene's germline CDR1 is GTSNPN and CDR2 SVGIG (reference sequence). The CDR3 loop reads CAWSEASGKNIQYF. DNA for the CDR3: TGTGCCTGGAGTGAGGCTAGCGGCAAAAACATTCAGTACTTC.

This chain links TRBV12-1 with TRBJ2-1; the table's D gene call, TRBD2, was not cross checked with the DNA. TRBV12-1 corresponds to a pseudogene. CDR3 length equals 17 residues. CDR3 protein: CASSCPLRREGGYEQFF. The CDR3 DNA is TGTGCCAGCAGCTGCCCCCTGAGGCGGGAGGGCGGCTATGAGCAGTTCTTC.

The chain is built from TRBV6-4 and TRBJ2-7; a weak D match, TRBD1 (5 bases). Germline CDR1 is MRHNA and CDR2 is SNTAGT. The V end was cut by 2 bases, the J end by 3 bases, with 20 bases between. The CDR3 is 17 residues long. The CDR3 spells CASSDPKGLEGRYEQYF. Written as DNA, the CDR3 is TGTGCCAGCAGTGACCCTAAGGGGCTAGAAGGACGCTACGAGCAGTACTTC.

This clone has only a few counts. Here the CDR3 DNA reads TGTGCCACCCACCGGACGACAGAGACTGAAGCTTTCTTT. This codes for CATHRTTETEAFF. This sequence joins TRBV11-3 and TRBJ1-1, with a possible D match to TRBD1 (5 bases). The CDR3 totals 13 residues. The ends were cut back, 10 bases at V and 5 bases at J, with 17 bases in the middle. Germline V gene data show CDR1 as SGHNT and CDR2 as YENEEA.

The chain is built from TRBV2 and TRBJ1-4; D is possibly TRBD1 (6 bases). This CDR3 has 16 amino acids. Germline lookup yields CDR1 SNHLY and CDR2 FYNNEI. Trimming left V 4 bases short and J 1 base short, with 13 bases between. The CDR3 DNA sequence: TGTGCCAGCAGTGCCCCACAGGGTATAACTAATGAAAAACTGTTTTTT. Protein sequence: CASSAPQGITNEKLFF.

The CDR3 bases are TGTGCCAGCAGTCCCGGGTCTTGGGCGGAAAAACTGTTTTTT. This translates into CASSPGSWAEKLFF. The J gene is TRBJ1-4, the V gene TRBV6-5, with D unclear. There are 14 residues in the CDR3. The ends were cut back, 5 bases at V and 8 bases at J, with 15 bases in the middle. CDR1 is MNHEY, CDR2 SVGAGI, per germline.

This clone was observed a few times. V usage is TRBV5-8 and J usage is TRBJ1-1, with D unresolved. Deletions cut 2 bases from V and 0 bases from J, with 5 bases between. The CDR3 spans 13 residues. Germline V gene lookup returns CDR1 SGHTS and CDR2 YDEGEE. The DNA of the CDR3 is TGTGCCAGCAGCTTTTTCGTGAACACTGAAGCTTTCTTT. Amino acids: CASSFFVNTEAFF.

V gene TRBV11-3 combines with J gene TRBJ2-5, with 7 nucleotides matching TRBD1. Unmatched junction bases numbered 4, after V lost 4 bases and J lost 2 bases. Germline V gives CDR1 SGHNT, CDR2 YENEEA. There are 14 residues in the CDR3. The CDR3: CASSYGTAQETQYF. The CDR3 DNA sequence: TGTGCCAGCAGCTATGGGACAGCTCAAGAGACCCAGTACTTC.